The entry below gives a single T cell receptor beta chain sequence along with its context. TCRdb keeps only in-frame clones here, not all; method: immunoSEQ multiplex PCR. Of around 160,000 clones listed, approximately 94% are singletons. CDR1 is DFQATT, CDR2 SNEGSKA, per germline (reference sequence). This CDR3 contains 10 residues. The V end was cut by 3 bases, the J end by 12 bases, with 11 bases between. This sample is drawn from a study of T cell responses to AZD1222 COVID-19 vaccine. The rearrangement uses TRBV20-1 and TRBJ1-2; no reliable D call. Material: peripheral blood, obtained on day 0 of AZD1222 vaccination. The source of this sequence is an adult in good health. The chain's CDR3 is CSASSGRHTF. The CDR3 DNA reads TGCAGTGCTAGTTCCGGCCGGCACACCTTC.